This T cell receptor (beta chain) was retrieved from a study of blood T cell repertoires in COVID-19. For the study at large: The origin of the acute and convalescent COVID-19 samples was the United States, Italy and Spain. Sources were T cells, B-cell-depleted T cells, or PBMCs; the material itself was cDNA or gDNA.

The CDR3 contains 15 residues. CDR1 is SGDLS and CDR2 is YYNGEE in the germline V gene. The V and J ends lost 5 bases and 4 bases, in that order; junction bases with no gene match: 8. Per the original methods: Reference gene primer amplification yielded estimated nucleated cell counts. This table comes from immunoSEQ multiplex PCR, and its TCRdb copy is limited to in-frame clones, with some not included. D and trimming come from the DNA, and the V and J calls and clone size come from that table. The table includes some 240,000 clones, roughly 88% detected once. The sequenced sample was peripheral blood. The TCR was taken from a man aged 45 to 65 with active or convalescent COVID-19. The chain couples TRBV9 to TRBJ2-1; 8 bases match TRBD2. Here the CDR3 reads CASSPSGGSYNEQFF. CDR3 nucleotides: TGTGCCAGCAGTCCGAGCGGGGGCTCTTACAATGAGCAGTTCTTC.